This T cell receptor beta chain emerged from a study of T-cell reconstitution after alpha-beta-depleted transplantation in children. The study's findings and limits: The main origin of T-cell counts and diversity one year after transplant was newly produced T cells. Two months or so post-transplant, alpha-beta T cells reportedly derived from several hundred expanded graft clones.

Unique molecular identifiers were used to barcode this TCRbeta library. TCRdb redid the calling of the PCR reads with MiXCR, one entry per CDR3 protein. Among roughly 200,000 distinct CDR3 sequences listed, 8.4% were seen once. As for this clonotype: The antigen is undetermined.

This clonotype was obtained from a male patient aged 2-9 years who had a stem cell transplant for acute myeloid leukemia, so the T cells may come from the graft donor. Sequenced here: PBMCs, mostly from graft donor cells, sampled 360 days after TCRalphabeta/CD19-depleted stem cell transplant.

CDR3 sequence (DNA): TGTGCCAGCAGCCCCTTTTCGGGGATACAAGAGACCCAGTACTTC. The encoded protein is CASSPFSGIQETQYF. The V and J genes are TRBV7-9 and TRBJ2-5, with D perhaps matching TRBD2 (5 bases). With 5 bases removed from V and 2 bases from J, the gap between germline ends came to 15 bases. The V gene's germline CDR1 is SEHNR and CDR2 FQNEAQ (reference sequence). This CDR3 contains 15 residues.